These 23 T cell receptor beta chains came from one sample sequenced in a study of beta chain features in type 1 diabetes. The authors reverse transcribed all of the isolated RNA, so sequencing captured expressed TCRB transcripts. Generated by immunoSEQ multiplex PCR, the TCRdb table keeps only in-frame clones and is missing some. The sample shows 900,000 or so clones, roughly 15% of them seen only once. Sequencing was carried out using naive CD4+ T cells from blood. The origin of the receptors is a woman between 18 and 30 years old in good health.

This clone was seen more than once but under ten times. The CDR3 reads CASSQVLQLTDYNEQFF. The DNA for the CDR3 is TGCGCCAGCAGCCAAGTTCTTCAGCTGACAGACTACAATGAGCAGTTCTTC. The chain carries TRBV4-3 and TRBJ2-1; a possible D gene is TRBD1 (5 bases). Germline V gene data show CDR1 as LGHNA and CDR2 as YSLEER. The length of the CDR3 is 17 residues. The ends were cut back, 1 base at V and 3 bases at J, with 16 bases in the middle.

The table lists this clone with a few counts. The CDR3 loop is CASSSGSENKYEQYF. For the CDR3, the DNA is TGTGCCAGCAGCTCAGGATCAGAAAACAAATACGAGCAGTACTTC. This sequence joins TRBV7-3 and TRBJ2-7; D unclear. The CDR3 is made up of 15 amino acids. V shed 4 bases and J shed 4 bases, with 17 bases lying between them. The germline V gene has CDR1 SGHTA and CDR2 FQGTGA.

This clone was observed a handful of times. CDR3 bases: TGTGCCAGCAGTTTAGGAGGCGGGAGCAACTCCTACGAGCAGTACTTC. Its translation: CASSLGGGSNSYEQYF. The chain joins TRBV28 to TRBJ2-7, with 7 bases aligning to TRBD2. Germline CDR1 is MDHEN and CDR2 is SYDVKM. This CDR3 is 16 amino acids long. Trimming at V came to 2 bases and at J to 0 bases, leaving 7 bases not matched to a gene.

The chain links TRBV4-1 to TRBJ2-3; maybe TRBD2 (6 bases). Per the germline V gene, CDR1 is MGHRA and CDR2 is YSYEKL. Trimming pared 0 bases from V and 1 base from J, leaving 8 bases between. CDR3 length equals 15 residues. The CDR3 DNA follows: TGCGCCAGCAGCCAAGAAGTAGCGGGCACAGATACGCAGTATTTT. It codes for CASSQEVAGTDTQYF.

The CDR3 nucleotides are TGTGCCAGCAGTCGTGATCGGACAGCCTTTAATGAAAAACTGTTTTTT. This sequence encodes CASSRDRTAFNEKLFF. The chain recombines TRBV6-6 with TRBJ1-4; perhaps TRBD1 as D (6 bases). The CDR3 has 16 residues. V dropped 5 bases and J dropped 4 bases, with 17 bases sitting between them. Germline-derived CDR1 and CDR2 are MNHNY and SVGAGI (reference sequence).

The J gene is TRBJ1-5, the V gene TRBV18; D remains ambiguous. V lost 4 bases, J lost 6 bases, and 13 bases lay in between. Germline loops: CDR1 KGHSH, CDR2 LQKENI. This CDR3 is 14 amino acids long. The CDR3, as DNA: TGTGCCAGCTCACTTACAGAACCCCCTCAGCCCCAGCATTTT. Its translation: CASSLTEPPQPQHF.

This chain joins TRBV5-4 and TRBJ2-1, with 9 bases identical to TRBD2. The CDR3 spans 15 residues. V lost 1 base to trimming and J lost 8 bases; unmatched junction nucleotides: 7. Germline values: CDR1 SGHNT, CDR2 YYREEE (reference sequence). The CDR3: CASSLRLAGRDEQFF. Written as DNA, the CDR3 is TGTGCCAGCAGCTTGCGTCTAGCGGGACGGGATGAGCAGTTCTTC.

The chain combines TRBV9 with TRBJ2-1, with TRBD2 matching 7 bases. Germline V gene sequence: CDR1 SGDLS, CDR2 YYNGEE. J lost 7 bases, V lost 1 base, and 11 bases had no gene match. The CDR3 loop spans 16 amino acids. Here the CDR3 DNA reads TGTGCCAGCAGCGTATCACTAGCGAAAGGGTTGAATGAGCAGTTCTTC. As protein: CASSVSLAKGLNEQFF.

This clone has just a few counts. This chain uses TRBV28 with TRBJ1-5, with D hard to call. V was cut by 3 bases and J by 5 bases, with 8 bases left in between. The CDR3 contains 13 residues. Germline V lookup: CDR1 MDHEN, CDR2 SYDVKM. CDR3 coding DNA: TGTGCCAGCAGTTTTAACAGTTATCAGCCCCAGCATTTT. It specifies CASSFNSYQPQHF.

The CDR3 loop reads CASSAILYEQYF. The DNA of the CDR3 is TGTGCCAGCAGTGCGATCCTTTACGAGCAGTACTTC. The chain has TRBV2 and TRBJ2-5; no clear D gene. TRBJ2-7 matches the DNA end more closely, so the J call is doubtful. The CDR3 runs 12 residues. Germline V gene sequence: CDR1 SNHLY, CDR2 FYNNEI.

This clone showed up just a few times. The CDR3 loop reads CASSSGRRTQDRSSGNTIYF. The CDR3 DNA is TGCGCCAGCAGCTCCGGCCGGAGGACGCAGGATAGATCGTCTGGAAACACCATATATTTT. The genes are TRBV5-1 and TRBJ1-3; D ambiguous. V dropped 3 bases and J dropped 1 base, with 26 bases sitting between them. The germline V gene has CDR1 SGHRS and CDR2 YFSETQ. The CDR3 length is 20 residues.

This chain's CDR3 is CASSPGTGSSGANVLTF. The CDR3 DNA is TGTGCCAGCAGCCCTGGGACAGGAAGCTCTGGGGCCAACGTCCTGACTTTC. The V call is TRBV28, the J call TRBJ2-6, with 8 bases lining up with TRBD1. The CDR3 has 17 residues. V lost 6 bases and J lost 0; bases outside the gene matches: 7. Germline V lookup: CDR1 MDHEN, CDR2 SYDVKM. Based on the CDR3 plus reference TRBV28 and TRBJ2-6, the full variable domain is DVKVTQSSRYLVKRTGEKVFLECVQDMDHENMFWYRQDPGLGLRLIYFSYDVKMKEKGDIPEGYSVSREKKERFSLILESASTNQTSMYLCASSPGTGSSGANVLTFGAGSRLTVL.

The table lists this clone with a few counts. The rearrangement links TRBV13 to TRBJ2-7; TRBD2 matches 8 bases. The CDR3 has 14 residues. Germline V gives CDR1 PRHDT, CDR2 FYEKMQ (reference sequence). V was clipped by 2 bases and J by 3 bases; unmatched bases: 3. CDR3 in amino acids: CASSLRGTSYEQYF. Written as DNA, the CDR3 is TGTGCCAGCAGCTTACGGGGGACTAGCTACGAGCAGTACTTC. The full variable domain, completed using reference TRBV13 and TRBJ2-7, is AAGVIQSPRHLIKEKRETATLKCYPIPRHDTVYWYQQGPGQDPQFLISFYEKMQSDKGSIPDRFSAQQFSDYHSELNMSSLELGDSALYFCASSLRGTSYEQYFGPGTRLTVT.

The chain links TRBV7-3 to TRBJ2-1, with 8 bases identical to TRBD2. The V and J ends lost 0 bases and 5 bases, in that order; junction bases with no gene match: 6. The CDR3 has 16 residues. From germline, CDR1 is SGHTA and CDR2 FQGTGA. This chain's CDR3 is CASSLTLGTRDNEQFF. The CDR3, as DNA: TGTGCCAGCAGCTTAACCCTCGGGACTAGGGACAATGAGCAGTTCTTC.

Details on this clone: The same CDR3 can be traced to other DNA sequences in this sample. CDR3 nucleotides: TGTGCCAGCTCACCCCCGGTCCCATACGAGCAGTACTTC. This encodes CASSPPVPYEQYF. The chain links TRBV18 to TRBJ2-7; D gene uncertain. V was trimmed by 3 bases and J by 4 bases, leaving 10 bases between them. The CDR3 covers 13 residues. CDR1 is KGHSH, CDR2 LQKENI, per germline.

The chain has TRBV6-5 and TRBJ2-3; D uncertain. CDR1 and CDR2 (germline): MNHEY, SVGAGI. Trimming took off 5 bases at V and 2 bases at J, with 8 bases between the two ends. The CDR3 is 13 amino acids. The CDR3 sequence: CASSPDNTDTQYF. CDR3 DNA sequence: TGTGCCAGCAGTCCCGACAACACAGATACGCAGTATTTT.

This clone showed up just a few times. The V call is TRBV7-2, the J call TRBJ2-1; maybe TRBD2 (6 bases). Trimming removed 7 bases from V and 0 bases from J, with 16 bases in between. The CDR3 loop spans 16 amino acids. Germline CDR1 is SGHTA and CDR2 is FQGNSA. The DNA for the CDR3 is TGTGCCAGCACCCGAACCGCGGGAAGCTCCTACAATGAGCAGTTCTTC. It is translated as CASTRTAGSSYNEQFF.

V usage is TRBV4-2 and J usage is TRBJ2-1; TRBD2 matches at 7 bases. The germline V gene has CDR1 LGHNA and CDR2 YNFKEQ. The CDR3 sequence is 21 residues long. Trimming removed 2 bases from V and 4 bases from J; junction bases left unmatched: 23. In DNA, the CDR3 is TGTGCCAGCAGCCAAAGCTGGGACCCCGTGAGGGCTAGCGGACCGTACAATGAGCAGTTCTTC. Translation gives CASSQSWDPVRASGPYNEQFF.

The V and J genes are TRBV11-1 and TRBJ2-5; 9 nucleotides align to TRBD1. With 5 bases clipped from V and 4 bases from J, the junction kept 8 bases outside the gene matches. The germline gives CDR1 SGHAT, CDR2 FQDESV (reference sequence). The CDR3 totals 15 residues. Here the CDR3 DNA reads TGTGCCAGCAGCGGATACAGGGGGCGCAGAGAGACCCAGTACTTC. It encodes CASSGYRGRRETQYF.

The V and J genes are TRBV29-1 and TRBJ2-1, with D unresolved. The V end was cut by 5 bases, the J end by 0 bases, with 11 bases between. Germline lookup yields CDR1 SQVTM and CDR2 ANQGSEA. The CDR3 is made up of 14 amino acids. The CDR3, as DNA: TGCAGCGTTCTGAGTCGAAGCTCCTACAATGAGCAGTTCTTC. This translates into CSVLSRSSYNEQFF.

This chain connects TRBV13 to TRBJ1-2; maybe TRBD1 (5 bases). Germline V CDR1 and CDR2: PRHDT, FYEKMQ (reference sequence). The CDR3 sequence is 18 residues long. Trimming removed 5 bases from V and 2 bases from J, with 24 bases in between. CDR3 protein: CASSPLQGAIMFNYGYTF. The CDR3 nucleotides read TGTGCCAGCAGCCCGCTCCAGGGCGCAATTATGTTCAACTATGGCTACACCTTC.

The chain links TRBV2 to TRBJ1-2; D remains unclear. CDR1 is SNHLY and CDR2 is FYNNEI in the germline V gene. This CDR3 has 12 amino acids. Between the trimmed V and J ends, which lost 7 bases and 4 bases, there was a span of 10 bases. CDR3 protein: CASNRAGYGYTF. CDR3 coding DNA: TGTGCCAGCAACCGGGCGGGCTATGGCTACACCTTC.

The chain is built from TRBV28 and TRBJ2-7, with unresolved D. The germline V and J ends were trimmed by 6 bases and 3 bases, with 15 bases remaining between them. There are 14 residues in the CDR3. Germline V gene data show CDR1 as MDHEN and CDR2 as SYDVKM. The CDR3 here is CASRAAPQVYEQYF. Here the CDR3 DNA reads TGTGCCAGCAGGGCAGCCCCTCAGGTCTACGAGCAGTACTTC.